This record concerns one TCR beta chain sequence. Authors' methods: Scientists estimated how many nucleated cells there were by amplifying reference gene primers. The table came from immunoSEQ multiplex PCR; TCRdb's copy has only in-frame clones and leaves some out. D and trimming come from the DNA, and the V and J calls and clone size come from that table. The profile covers around 77,000 clones, with roughly 80% appearing a single time and around a sixth taken by the ten largest. This sample was included in a study of blood T cell repertoires in COVID-19. Per germline, CDR1 KGHSH and CDR2 LQKENI. The CDR3 is 17 amino acids. After removal of 3 bases from V and 2 bases from J, the junction contained 9 bases not matched to a gene.

The sequence was obtained from a human donor in a cohort sampled during active COVID-19. This chain joins TRBV18 and TRBJ2-5, with 10 bases identical to TRBD2. Sequencing used peripheral blood. CDR3 DNA: TGTGCCAGCTCACCGTGGGCGCTAGCGGGGGAACAAGAGACCCAGTACTTC. It encodes CASSPWALAGEQETQYF.